Below are 21 T cell receptor beta chains sequenced from a single sample in a study of PD-L1 blockade in urothelial cancer. The time point was: peripheral blood 6 weeks after treatment start. Sequencing used immunoSEQ multiplex PCR; TCRdb keeps in-frame clones, though not all of them. The sample contains more than 90,000 clones, under 95% of which appear only once. Sequences were derived from PBMCs, sampled around atezolizumab (anti-PD-L1) treatment. All receptors come from a man aged 55 to 69 with urothelial cancer.

This clone was seen just once. This chain uses TRBV5-5 with TRBJ1-2, with 9 bases aligning to TRBD1. The CDR3 has 14 residues. V lost 7 bases and J lost 3; bases outside the gene matches: 7. Germline CDR1 and CDR2: SGHKS and YYEKEE (reference sequence). CDR3: CASGRQGGDYGYTF. The CDR3 DNA reads as TGTGCCAGCGGAAGACAGGGGGGGGACTATGGCTACACCTTC.

The CDR3 region is CASSLAGGNEQFF. For the CDR3, the DNA is TGTGCCAGCAGCTTAGCGGGGGGCAATGAGCAGTTCTTC. The chain couples TRBV7-9 to TRBJ2-1; tentatively, D is TRBD2 (6 bases). Trimming shortened V by 0 bases and J by 6 bases, and 6 bases separated the two germline ends. CDR1 and CDR2 from the germline V gene are SEHNR and FQNEAQ (reference sequence). The CDR3 is 13 amino acids.

As for this clone: One end of the junction fails to match germline, which may point to a read error. The V gene is TRBV7-2, the J gene TRBJ2-5; D unclear. Looked up from germline, CDR1 is SGHTA and CDR2 is FQGNSA. This CDR3 is 12 amino acids long. The CDR3 sequence: CASSLGGQTQYF. The CDR3 DNA is TGTGCCAGCAGCTTAGGAGGTCAGACGCAGTACTTC.

The chain uses TRBV30 and TRBJ2-2; TRBD2 matches at 11 bases. The J segment lost 5 bases and the V segment lost 0 bases, leaving 2 bases of the junction unmatched. The CDR3 covers 15 residues. CDR1 is GTSNPN, CDR2 SVGIG, per germline (reference sequence). The CDR3 spells CAWSVLAGATGELFF. The CDR3 DNA follows: TGTGCCTGGAGTGTACTAGCGGGAGCGACCGGGGAGCTGTTTTTT.

The V call is TRBV23-1, the J call TRBJ2-7, with 9 bases lining up with TRBD1. TRBV23-1 is an ORF for which the function is uncertain. This CDR3 comprises 14 residues. Germline trimming cut 6 bases from V and 4 bases from J; bases unmatched to any gene: 7. The CDR3 is CASRPGQGGYEQYF. The CDR3 nucleotides are TGCGCCAGCAGGCCGGGACAGGGAGGTTACGAGCAGTACTTC.

This clone is a singleton in its sample. V and J are TRBV25-1 and TRBJ2-7; D is possibly TRBD2 (6 bases). This CDR3 has 14 amino acids. Trimming cost V 2 bases and J 5 bases, with 13 bases left between them. Germline CDR1 is MGHDK and CDR2 is SYGVNS. The CDR3 sequence is CASSEGLAFHEQYF. The CDR3 DNA is TGTGCCAGCAGTGAAGGGCTAGCGTTCCACGAGCAGTACTTC.

A remark on this clone: In the same sample, other DNA sequences code for this CDR3. The rearrangement uses TRBV9 and TRBJ2-5; TRBD2 matches at 8 bases. This CDR3 comprises 14 residues. With 4 bases clipped from V and 1 base from J, the junction kept 3 bases outside the gene matches. Germline V CDR1 and CDR2: SGDLS, YYNGEE. The DNA of the CDR3 is TGTGCCAGCAGCCGGGGGGGATCCCAAGAGACCCAGTACTTC. It is translated as CASSRGGSQETQYF.

This sequence joins TRBV7-8 and TRBJ2-7, with 11 bases fitting TRBD1. V lost 5 bases to trimming and J lost 3 bases; unmatched junction nucleotides: 3. Germline CDR1 and CDR2: SGHVS and FQNEAQ. CDR3 length: 14 amino acids. The CDR3 loop reads CASSQGTGGYEQYF. The DNA for the CDR3 is TGTGCCAGCAGCCAAGGGACAGGGGGCTACGAGCAGTACTTC.

DNA for the CDR3: TGTGCCAGCTCAGCCCGGGACAGGAGTGAAAAACTGTTTTTT. This translates into CASSARDRSEKLFF. This chain connects TRBV18 to TRBJ1-4, with 8 bases fitting TRBD1. The V gene's germline CDR1 is KGHSH and CDR2 LQKENI. CDR3 length equals 14 residues. The J segment lost 7 bases and the V segment lost 5 bases, leaving 6 bases of the junction unmatched. Based on the CDR3 plus reference TRBV18 and TRBJ1-4, the full variable domain is NAGVMQNPRHLVRRRGQEARLRCSPMKGHSHVYWYRQLPEEGLKFMVYLQKENIIDESGMPKERFSAEFPKEGPSILRIQQVVRGDSAAYFCASSARDRSEKLFFGSGTQLSVL.

CDR3 nucleotide sequence: TGTGCCAGCAGCGCGTATAGCGGGGGATACAATGAGCAGTTCTTC. Encoded protein: CASSAYSGGYNEQFF. The rearrangement uses TRBV7-2 and TRBJ2-1; the match to TRBD2 covers 9 bases. From germline, CDR1 is SGHTA and CDR2 FQGNSA. Trimming at V came to 5 bases and at J to 4 bases, leaving 6 bases not matched to a gene. The CDR3 is 15 amino acids.

The rearrangement uses TRBV21-1 and TRBJ1-1; the table gives TRBD1 as D, unverified against the DNA. TRBV21-1 is annotated as a pseudogene. The CDR3 sequence is 17 residues long. The CDR3 spells CASSKSHRGWAKTEAFF. The CDR3 nucleotides read TGTGCCAGCAGCAAATCCCACAGGGGGTGGGCCAAGACTGAAGCTTTCTTT.

This chain uses TRBV7-9 with TRBJ2-7; D gene ambiguous. CDR1 is SEHNR and CDR2 is FQNEAQ in the germline V gene (reference sequence). CDR3 length: 15 amino acids. The V end lost 2 bases, the J end lost 0 bases, and 11 bases lay between the germline ends. The CDR3 here is CASSLYEDPSYEQYF. The CDR3 nucleotides are TGTGCCAGCAGCTTATACGAGGATCCCTCCTACGAGCAGTACTTC.

The chain couples TRBV27 to TRBJ2-3; 10 bases are shared with TRBD2. There are 17 residues in the CDR3. Germline-derived CDR1 and CDR2 are MNHEY and SMNVEV (reference sequence). Trimming removed 6 bases from V and 2 bases from J; junction bases left unmatched: 11. CDR3 DNA: TGTGCCAGCAGCTCAACCCTACTAGCGGGGCCCACAGATACGCAGTATTTT. Amino acids: CASSSTLLAGPTDTQYF.

The gene calls are TRBV28 and TRBJ2-3; 8 bases line up with TRBD1. The CDR3 contains 15 residues. From germline, CDR1 is MDHEN and CDR2 SYDVKM. Trimming took 4 bases from V and 2 from J; bases not matched to a gene: 5. CDR3 loop: CASSSGQDNTDTQYF. The CDR3 DNA reads TGTGCCAGCAGTTCGGGACAGGACAACACAGATACGCAGTATTTT.

The V gene is TRBV6-1, the J gene TRBJ2-7; no clear D. V was cut by 3 bases and J by 5 bases, with 5 bases left in between. Per germline, CDR1 MNHNS and CDR2 SASEGT. The CDR3 is 11 amino acids. CDR3 sequence reads: CASSDVNEQYF. The CDR3 nucleotides read TGTGCCAGCAGTGATGTTAACGAGCAGTACTTC.

This chain joins TRBV5-6 and TRBJ2-1, with D unresolved. Germline V gene sequence: CDR1 SGHDT, CDR2 YYEEEE. The germline V and J ends were trimmed by 0 bases and 8 bases, with 9 bases remaining between them. The CDR3 has 13 amino acids. The CDR3 region is CASSLAPSYEQFF. The CDR3, as DNA: TGTGCCAGCAGCTTGGCCCCTAGTTATGAGCAGTTCTTC. The entire variable domain, with the rest obtained from reference TRBV5-6 and TRBJ2-1, is as follows: DAGVTQSPTHLIKTRGQQVTLRCSPKSGHDTVSWYQQALGQGPQFIFQYYEEEERQRGNFPDRFSGHQFPNYSSELNVNALLLGDSALYLCASSLAPSYEQFFGPGTRLTVL.

The gene calls are TRBV2 and TRBJ1-5; 7 nucleotides match TRBD1. This CDR3 has 15 amino acids. Per germline, CDR1 SNHLY and CDR2 FYNNEI. J was trimmed by 1 base and V by 6 bases; bases with no gene match: 6. CDR3 coding DNA: TGTGCCAGCAGGACAGGGTACGTAAGCAATCAGCCCCAGCATTTT. Translating gives CASRTGYVSNQPQHF.

V gene TRBV30 combines with J gene TRBJ1-6; tentatively, D is TRBD1 (5 bases). The CDR3 is 13 amino acids. Deletions cut 2 bases from V and 12 bases from J, with 14 bases between. Per germline, CDR1 GTSNPN and CDR2 SVGIG (reference sequence). CDR3 sequence: CAWSRRGTGPLHF. CDR3 nucleotide sequence: TGTGCCTGGAGTCGGAGGGGCACAGGACCCCTCCACTTT.

V is TRBV7-2 and J is TRBJ2-7; D perhaps matches TRBD2 (5 bases). Trimming removed 6 bases at V and 0 bases at J, with 12 bases between. The germline gives CDR1 SGHTA, CDR2 FQGNSA. This CDR3 is built from 14 residues. CDR3: CASRSARDSYEQYF. The CDR3 coding sequence is TGTGCCAGCAGATCCGCCCGGGACTCCTACGAGCAGTACTTC. Complete variable domain (other parts from reference TRBV7-2 and TRBJ2-7): GAGVSQSPSNKVTEKGKDVELRCDPISGHTALYWYRQSLGQGLEFLIYFQGNSAPDKSGLPSDRFSAERTGGSVSTLTIQRTQQEDSAVYLCASRSARDSYEQYFGPGTRLTVT.

The rearrangement uses TRBV11-2 and TRBJ2-1; 11 bases match TRBD2. Germline-derived CDR1 and CDR2 are SGHAT and FQNNGV. V shed 5 bases and J 4 bases; nucleotides not matched to a gene: 7. The CDR3 totals 16 residues. Written as DNA, the CDR3 is TGTGCCAGCAGCCCACTCCTAGCGGGAGGTTACAATGAGCAGTTCTTC. Translated, it gives CASSPLLAGGYNEQFF.

This sequence joins TRBV27 and TRBJ2-7; a possible D gene is TRBD1 (6 bases). The CDR3 has 13 residues. The germline gives CDR1 MNHEY, CDR2 SMNVEV (reference sequence). With 7 bases removed from V and 10 bases from J, the gap between germline ends came to 20 bases. CDR3 sequence reads: CASTDRGRERQYF. In nucleotides, the CDR3 is TGTGCCAGCACGGACAGAGGAAGGGAGAGACAGTACTTC.